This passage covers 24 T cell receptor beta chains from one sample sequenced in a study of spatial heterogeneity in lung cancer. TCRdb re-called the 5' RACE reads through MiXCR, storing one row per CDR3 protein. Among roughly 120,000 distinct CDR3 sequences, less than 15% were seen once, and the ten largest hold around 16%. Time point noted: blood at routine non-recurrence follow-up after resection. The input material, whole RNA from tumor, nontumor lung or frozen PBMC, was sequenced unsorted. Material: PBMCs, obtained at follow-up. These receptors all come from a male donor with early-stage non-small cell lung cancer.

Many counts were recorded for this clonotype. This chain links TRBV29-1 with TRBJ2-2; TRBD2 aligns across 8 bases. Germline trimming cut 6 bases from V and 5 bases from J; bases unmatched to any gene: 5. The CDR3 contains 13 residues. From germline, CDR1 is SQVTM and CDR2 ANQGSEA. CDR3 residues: CSVASGGTGELFF. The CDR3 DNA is TGCAGCGTGGCGAGCGGGGGAACCGGGGAGCTGTTTTTT.

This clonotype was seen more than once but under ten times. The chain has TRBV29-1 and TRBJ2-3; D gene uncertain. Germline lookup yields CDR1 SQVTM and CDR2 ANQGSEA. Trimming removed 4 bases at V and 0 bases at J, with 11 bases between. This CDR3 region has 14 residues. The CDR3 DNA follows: TGCAGCGTTGCCAACATCCGTAGCACAGATACGCAGTATTTT. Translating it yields CSVANIRSTDTQYF.

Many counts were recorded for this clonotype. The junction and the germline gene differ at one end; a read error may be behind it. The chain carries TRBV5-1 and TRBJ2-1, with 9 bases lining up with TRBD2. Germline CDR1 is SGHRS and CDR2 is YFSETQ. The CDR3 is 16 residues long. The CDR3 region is CASSRGAGGPYDEQFF. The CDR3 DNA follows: TGCGCCAGCAGCCGCGGGGCGGGGGGGCCCTACGATGAGCAGTTCTTC.

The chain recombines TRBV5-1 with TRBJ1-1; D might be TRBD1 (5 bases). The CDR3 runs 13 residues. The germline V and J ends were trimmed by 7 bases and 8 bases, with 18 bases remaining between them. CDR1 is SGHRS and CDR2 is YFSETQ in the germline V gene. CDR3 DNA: TGCGCCAGCTCAACCCCCGGGACGGAGGAAGCTTTCTTT. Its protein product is CASSTPGTEEAFF.

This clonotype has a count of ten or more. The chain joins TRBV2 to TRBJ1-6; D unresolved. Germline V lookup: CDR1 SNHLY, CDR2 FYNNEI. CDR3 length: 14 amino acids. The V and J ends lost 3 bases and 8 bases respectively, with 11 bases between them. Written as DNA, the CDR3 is TGTGCCAGCAGTGAGGAGGGCTCGTATTCACCCCTCCACTTT. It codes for CASSEEGSYSPLHF. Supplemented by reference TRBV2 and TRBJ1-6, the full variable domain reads EPEVTQTPSHQVTQMGQEVILRCVPISNHLYFYWYRQILGQKVEFLVSFYNNEISEKSEIFDDQFSVERPDGSNFTLKIRSTKLEDSAMYFCASSEEGSYSPLHFGNGTRLTVT.

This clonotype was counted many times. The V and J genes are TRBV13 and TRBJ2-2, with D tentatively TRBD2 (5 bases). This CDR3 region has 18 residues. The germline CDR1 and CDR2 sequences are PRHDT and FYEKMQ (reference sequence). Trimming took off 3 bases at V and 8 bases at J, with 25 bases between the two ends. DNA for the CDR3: TGTGCCAGCAGCTTCCGGGATGCCTTAGGGATAACACCGGGGGAGCTGTTTTTT. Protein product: CASSFRDALGITPGELFF. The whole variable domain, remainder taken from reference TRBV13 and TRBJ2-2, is AAGVIQSPRHLIKEKRETATLKCYPIPRHDTVYWYQQGPGQDPQFLISFYEKMQSDKGSIPDRFSAQQFSDYHSELNMSSLELGDSALYFCASSFRDALGITPGELFFGEGSRLTVL.

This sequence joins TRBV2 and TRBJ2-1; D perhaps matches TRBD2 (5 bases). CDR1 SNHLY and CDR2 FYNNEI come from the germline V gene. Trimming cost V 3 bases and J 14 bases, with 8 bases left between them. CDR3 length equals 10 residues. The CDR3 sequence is CASSDRGEFF. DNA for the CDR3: TGTGCCAGCAGTGACCGGGGAGAGTTCTTC. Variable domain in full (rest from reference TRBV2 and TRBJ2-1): EPEVTQTPSHQVTQMGQEVILRCVPISNHLYFYWYRQILGQKVEFLVSFYNNEISEKSEIFDDQFSVERPDGSNFTLKIRSTKLEDSAMYFCASSDRGEFFGPGTRLTVL.

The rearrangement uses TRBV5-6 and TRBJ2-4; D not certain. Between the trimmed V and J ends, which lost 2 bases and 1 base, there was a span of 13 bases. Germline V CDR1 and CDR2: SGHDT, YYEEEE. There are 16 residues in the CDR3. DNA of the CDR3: TGTGCCAGCAGCTTTCGGCACGCGCTGGCCAAAAACATTCAGTACTTC. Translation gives CASSFRHALAKNIQYF. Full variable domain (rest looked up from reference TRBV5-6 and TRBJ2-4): DAGVTQSPTHLIKTRGQQVTLRCSPKSGHDTVSWYQQALGQGPQFIFQYYEEEERQRGNFPDRFSGHQFPNYSSELNVNALLLGDSALYLCASSFRHALAKNIQYFGAGTRLSVL.

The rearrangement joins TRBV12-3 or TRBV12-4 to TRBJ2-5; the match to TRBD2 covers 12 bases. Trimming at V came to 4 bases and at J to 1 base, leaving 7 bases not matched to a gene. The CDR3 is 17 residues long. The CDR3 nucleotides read TGTGCCAGCAGTTCTAGCGGGGGGGCCCAGATCCAAGAGACCCAGTACTTC. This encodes CASSSSGGAQIQETQYF.

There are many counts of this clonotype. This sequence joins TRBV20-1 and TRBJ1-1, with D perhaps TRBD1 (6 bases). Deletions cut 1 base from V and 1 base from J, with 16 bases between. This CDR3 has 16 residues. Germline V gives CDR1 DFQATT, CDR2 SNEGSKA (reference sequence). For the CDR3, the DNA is TGCAGTGCTAGAGCGGGGACACTAGGGCCGAACACTGAAGCTTTCTTT. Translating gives CSARAGTLGPNTEAFF.

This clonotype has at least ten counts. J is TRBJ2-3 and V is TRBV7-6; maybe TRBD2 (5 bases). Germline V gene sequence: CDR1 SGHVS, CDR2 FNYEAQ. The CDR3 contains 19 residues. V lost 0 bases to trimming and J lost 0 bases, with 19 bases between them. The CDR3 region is CASSLATHSVASSTDTQYF. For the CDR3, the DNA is TGTGCCAGCAGCTTAGCCACCCATAGCGTCGCCTCTAGCACAGATACGCAGTATTTT.

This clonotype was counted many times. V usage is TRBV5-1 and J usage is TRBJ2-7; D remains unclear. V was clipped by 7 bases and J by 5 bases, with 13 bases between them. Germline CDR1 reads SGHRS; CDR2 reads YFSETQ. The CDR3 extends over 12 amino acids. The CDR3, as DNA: TGCGCCAGCTCAACCAAAAACGACGAGCAGTACTTC. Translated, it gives CASSTKNDEQYF.

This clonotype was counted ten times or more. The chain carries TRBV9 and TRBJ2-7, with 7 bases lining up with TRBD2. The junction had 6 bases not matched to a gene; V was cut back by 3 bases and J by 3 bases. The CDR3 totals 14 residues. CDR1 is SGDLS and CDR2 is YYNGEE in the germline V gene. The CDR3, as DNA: TGTGCCAGCAGCGGATGGGAGGGGAGCTACGAGCAGTACTTC. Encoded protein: CASSGWEGSYEQYF.

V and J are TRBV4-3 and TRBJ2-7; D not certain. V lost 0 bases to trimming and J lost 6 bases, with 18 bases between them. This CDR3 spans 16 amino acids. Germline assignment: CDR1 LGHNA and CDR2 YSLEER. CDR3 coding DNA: TGCGCCAGCAGCCAAGATTGGGCCACGGCCGCCGGCGAGCAGTACTTC. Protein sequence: CASSQDWATAAGEQYF.

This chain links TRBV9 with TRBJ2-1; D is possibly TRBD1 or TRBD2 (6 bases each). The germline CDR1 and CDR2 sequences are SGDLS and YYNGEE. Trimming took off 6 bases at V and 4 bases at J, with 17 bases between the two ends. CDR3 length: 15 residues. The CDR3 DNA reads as TGTGCCAGCAACCTGAGGGGGGACGGATACAATGAGCAGTTCTTC. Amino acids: CASNLRGDGYNEQFF.

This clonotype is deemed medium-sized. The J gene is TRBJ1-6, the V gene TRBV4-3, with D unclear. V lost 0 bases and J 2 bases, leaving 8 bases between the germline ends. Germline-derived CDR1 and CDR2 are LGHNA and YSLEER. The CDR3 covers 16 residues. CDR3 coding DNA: TGCGCCAGCAGCCAAGAGTCCAGGCCCTATAATTCACCCCTCCACTTT. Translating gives CASSQESRPYNSPLHF.

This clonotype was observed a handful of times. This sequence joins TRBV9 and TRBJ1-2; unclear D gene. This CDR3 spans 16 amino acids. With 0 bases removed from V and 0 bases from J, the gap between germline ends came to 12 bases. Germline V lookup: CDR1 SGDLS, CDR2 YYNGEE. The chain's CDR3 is CASSVGVGNSNYGYTF. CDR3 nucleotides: TGTGCCAGCAGCGTAGGTGTGGGCAACTCTAACTATGGCTACACCTTC.

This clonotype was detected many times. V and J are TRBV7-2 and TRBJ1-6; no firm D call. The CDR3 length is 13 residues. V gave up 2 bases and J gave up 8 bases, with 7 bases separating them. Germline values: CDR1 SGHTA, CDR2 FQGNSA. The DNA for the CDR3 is TGTGCCAGCAGCTTATACATGGATTCACCCCTCCACTTT. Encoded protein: CASSLYMDSPLHF. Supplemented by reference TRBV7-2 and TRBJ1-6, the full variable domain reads GAGVSQSPSNKVTEKGKDVELRCDPISGHTALYWYRQSLGQGLEFLIYFQGNSAPDKSGLPSDRFSAERTGGSVSTLTIQRTQQEDSAVYLCASSLYMDSPLHFGNGTRLTVT.

The chain's CDR3 is CSARGATDYGYTF. DNA of the CDR3: TGCAGTGCTAGAGGTGCAACAGACTATGGCTACACCTTC. The J gene is TRBJ1-2, the V gene TRBV20-1; D ambiguous. The germline V gene has CDR1 DFQATT and CDR2 SNEGSKA (reference sequence). The ends were cut back, 1 base at V and 3 bases at J, with 9 bases in the middle. The CDR3 covers 13 residues.

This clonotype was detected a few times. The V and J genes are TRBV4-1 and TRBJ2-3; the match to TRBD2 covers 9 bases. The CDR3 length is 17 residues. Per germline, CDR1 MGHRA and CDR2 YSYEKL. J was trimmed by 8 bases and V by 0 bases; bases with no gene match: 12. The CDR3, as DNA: TGCGCCAGCAGCCAAGATCCAAGCGGGGGGCCGGTCGGTACGCAGTATTTT. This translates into CASSQDPSGGPVGTQYF.

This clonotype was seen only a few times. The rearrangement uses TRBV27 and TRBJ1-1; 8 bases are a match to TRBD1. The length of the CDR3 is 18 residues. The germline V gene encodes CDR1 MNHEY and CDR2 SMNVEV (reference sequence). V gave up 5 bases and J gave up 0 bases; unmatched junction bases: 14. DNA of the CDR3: TGTGCCAGCAGTCATGGACAGGGCGGTATTTTGATGAACACTGAAGCTTTCTTT. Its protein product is CASSHGQGGILMNTEAFF.

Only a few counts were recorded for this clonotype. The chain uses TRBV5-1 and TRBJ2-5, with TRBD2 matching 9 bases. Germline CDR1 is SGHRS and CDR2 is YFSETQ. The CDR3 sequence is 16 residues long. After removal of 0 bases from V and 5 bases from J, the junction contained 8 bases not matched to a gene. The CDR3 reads CASSLEGGLAMETQYF. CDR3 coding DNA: TGCGCCAGCAGCTTGGAGGGGGGACTAGCAATGGAGACCCAGTACTTC.

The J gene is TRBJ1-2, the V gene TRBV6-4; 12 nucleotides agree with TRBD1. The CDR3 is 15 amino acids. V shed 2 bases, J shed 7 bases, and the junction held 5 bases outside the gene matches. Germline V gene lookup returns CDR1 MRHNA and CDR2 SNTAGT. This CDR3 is CASSDTGQGAVGYTF. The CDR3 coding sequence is TGTGCCAGCAGTGACACGGGACAGGGGGCCGTTGGCTACACCTTC.

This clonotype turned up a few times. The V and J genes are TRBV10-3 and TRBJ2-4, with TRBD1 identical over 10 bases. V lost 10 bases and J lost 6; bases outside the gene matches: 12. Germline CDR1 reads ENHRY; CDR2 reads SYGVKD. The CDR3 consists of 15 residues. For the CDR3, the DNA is TGTGCCAGCGCGCCGGGACAGGGGAGGACAAACATTCAGTACTTC. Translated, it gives CASAPGQGRTNIQYF.